These T cell receptor beta chains were read from a single sample in a study of response to subunit inactivated influenza vaccine. TCRdb reprocessed the RT-PCR reads via MiXCR and lists one record per CDR3 protein. The sample has about 700,000 distinct CDR3 sequences; 14% are singletons. This sample comprised PBMCs from blood, obtained approximately 15 days before vaccination. All receptors come from a man aged 45 to 65 who received an inactivated influenza vaccine. The CDR3 runs from the conserved cysteine through the conserved F or W. The D gene is left open where the match is weak. Clone size is not always given. Where it is, it says once, few, many or a class for expanded clones.

J gene	clone size	CDR3 length	V gene	D gene	CDR3 protein	CDR3 DNA
TRBJ1-1	many	13	TRBV14	.	CASSHLPGAQAFF	TGTGCCAGCAGCCATCTTCCCGGGGCCCAAGCTTTCTTT
TRBJ2-7	.	15	TRBV18	TRBD2	CASSPRGRSSYEQYF	TGTGCCAGCTCACCCCGCGGGAGGAGCTCCTACGAGCAGTACTTC
TRBJ1-3	few	14	TRBV28	TRBD1	CASRRGTAGNTIYF	TGTGCCAGCAGACGTGGGACAGCAGGAAACACCATATATTTT
TRBJ2-7	.	12	TRBV10-3	.	CAISDHAYEQYF	TGTGCCATCAGTGACCATGCCTACGAGCAGTACTTC
TRBJ2-5	few	19	TRBV11-1	TRBD2	CASSLAYQQGGPRQETQYF	TGTGCCAGCAGCTTAGCGTACCAGCAGGGAGGGCCTCGGCAAGAGACCCAGTACTTC
TRBJ2-3	.	14	TRBV20-1	.	CSATRGASTDTQYF	TGCAGTGCTACCCGGGGCGCTAGCACAGATACGCAGTATTTT
TRBJ2-1	few	15	TRBV12-5	.	CASGLGVSSYNEQFF	TGTGCTAGTGGTTTAGGTGTGAGCTCCTACAATGAGCAGTTCTTC
TRBJ2-2	many	14	TRBV10-3	.	CAISERTNTGELFF	TGTGCCATCAGTGAGCGGACTAACACCGGGGAGCTGTTTTTT
TRBJ2-1	.	16	TRBV7-2	TRBD1	CASSKDRGRSYNEQFF	TGTGCCAGCAGCAAAGACAGGGGAAGGTCCTACAATGAGCAGTTCTTC
TRBJ2-1	.	21	TRBV6-2/TRBV6-3	TRBD2	CASRRRGLRGGVKASYNEQFF	TGTGCCAGCAGACGCCGGGGTCTGCGGGGGGGGGTTAAAGCCTCCTACAATGAGCAGTTCTTC
TRBJ2-5	few	14	TRBV7-8	.	CASSQWEAGETQYF	TGTGCCAGCAGCCAGTGGGAGGCGGGGGAGACCCAGTACTTC
TRBJ2-2	few	15	TRBV6-2/TRBV6-3	TRBD1	CASRHRGRDTGELFF	TGTGCCAGCAGACACAGGGGCCGCGACACCGGGGAGCTGTTTTTT
TRBJ2-1	.	17	TRBV3-1	TRBD1	CASSPATGTGGFNEQFF	TGTGCCAGCAGCCCTGCAACCGGGACAGGGGGTTTTAATGAGCAGTTCTTC
TRBJ2-2	few	15	TRBV3-1	.	CASSSRGSSTGELFF	TGTGCCAGCAGCTCGCGAGGGTCGAGCACCGGGGAGCTGTTTTTT
TRBJ2-4	few	14	TRBV5-1	.	CASSLEGQSNIQYF	TGCGCCAGCAGCTTGGAAGGGCAGTCAAACATTCAGTACTTC
TRBJ2-5	.	15	TRBV27	.	CASSLFDGFQETQYF	TGTGCCAGCAGTTTATTCGACGGATTCCAAGAGACCCAGTACTTC
TRBJ1-1	.	14	TRBV19	.	CASSMVPENTEAFF	TGTGCCAGTAGTATGGTCCCGGAGAACACTGAAGCTTTCTTT
TRBJ2-2	.	14	TRBV4-1	TRBD1	CASWTGGNTGELFF	TGCGCCAGCTGGACAGGGGGGAACACCGGGGAGCTGTTTTTT
TRBJ1-4	.	15	TRBV7-6	.	CASSLQGFAGEKLFF	TGTGCCAGCAGCTTACAGGGATTCGCCGGTGAAAAACTGTTTTTT
TRBJ2-2	.	14	TRBV2	.	CASSVGTDTGELFF	TGTGCCAGCAGTGTCGGCACGGACACCGGGGAGCTGTTTTTT
TRBJ2-1	.	15	TRBV6-2/TRBV6-3	.	CASKGGARSYNEQFF	TGTGCCAGCAAGGGCGGGGCTAGGTCCTACAATGAGCAGTTCTTC
TRBJ2-5	.	15	TRBV24-1	.	CATSVGGHLQETQYF	TGTGCCACCAGTGTCGGGGGACATTTACAAGAGACCCAGTACTTC
TRBJ1-5	.	13	TRBV20-1	.	CSASSGKGEPQHF	TGCAGTGCTAGCTCAGGGAAGGGTGAGCCCCAGCATTTT